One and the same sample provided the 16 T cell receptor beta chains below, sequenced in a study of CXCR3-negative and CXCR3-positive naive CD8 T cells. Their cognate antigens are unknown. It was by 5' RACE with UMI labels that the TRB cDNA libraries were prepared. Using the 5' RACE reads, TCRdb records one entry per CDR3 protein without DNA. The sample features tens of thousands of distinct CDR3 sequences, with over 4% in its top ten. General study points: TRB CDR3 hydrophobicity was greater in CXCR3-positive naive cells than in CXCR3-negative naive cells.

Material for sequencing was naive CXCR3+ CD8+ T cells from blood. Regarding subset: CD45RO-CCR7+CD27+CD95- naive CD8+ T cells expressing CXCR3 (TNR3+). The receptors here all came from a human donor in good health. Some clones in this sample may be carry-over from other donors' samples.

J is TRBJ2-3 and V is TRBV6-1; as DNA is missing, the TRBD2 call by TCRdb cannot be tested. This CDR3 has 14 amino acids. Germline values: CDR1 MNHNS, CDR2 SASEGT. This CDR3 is CASKVAGGTDTQYF.

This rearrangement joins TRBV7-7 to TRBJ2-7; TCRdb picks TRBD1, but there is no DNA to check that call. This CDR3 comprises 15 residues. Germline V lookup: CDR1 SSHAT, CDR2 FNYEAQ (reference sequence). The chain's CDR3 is CASSSFPGPTYEQYF.

The CDR3 region is CASSQRQNEQYF. This chain joins TRBV28 and TRBJ2-7. This CDR3 has 12 amino acids. In germline, CDR1 is MDHEN, CDR2 SYDVKM.

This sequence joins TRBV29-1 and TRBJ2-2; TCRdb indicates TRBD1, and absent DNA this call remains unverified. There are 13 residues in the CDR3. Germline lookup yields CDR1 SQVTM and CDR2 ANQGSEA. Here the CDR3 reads CSFRQSIPGELFF.

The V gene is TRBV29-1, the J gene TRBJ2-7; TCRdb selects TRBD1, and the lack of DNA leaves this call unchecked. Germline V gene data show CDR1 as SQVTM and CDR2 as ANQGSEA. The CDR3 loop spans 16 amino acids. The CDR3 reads CSVVGFGTDSYYEQYF.

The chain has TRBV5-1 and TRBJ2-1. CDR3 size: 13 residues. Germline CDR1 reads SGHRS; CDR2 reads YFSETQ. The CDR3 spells CASSPADDNEQFF. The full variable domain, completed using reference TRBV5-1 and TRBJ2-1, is KAGVTQTPRYLIKTRGQQVTLSCSPISGHRSVSWYQQTPGQGLQFLFEYFSETQRNKGNFPGRFSGRQFSNSRSEMNVSTLELGDSALYLCASSPADDNEQFFGPGTRLTVL.

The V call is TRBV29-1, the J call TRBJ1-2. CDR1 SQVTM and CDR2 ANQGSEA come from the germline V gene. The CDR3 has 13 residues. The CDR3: CSVERGGNYGYTF.

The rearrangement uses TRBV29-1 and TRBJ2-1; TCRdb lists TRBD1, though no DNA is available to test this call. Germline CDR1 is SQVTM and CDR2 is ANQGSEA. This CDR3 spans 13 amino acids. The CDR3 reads CSVGQHSYNEQFF.

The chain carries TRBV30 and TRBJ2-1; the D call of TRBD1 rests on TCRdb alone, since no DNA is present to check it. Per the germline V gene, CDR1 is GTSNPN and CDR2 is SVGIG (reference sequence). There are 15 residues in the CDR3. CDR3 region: CAWSVSAGAPGEQFF.

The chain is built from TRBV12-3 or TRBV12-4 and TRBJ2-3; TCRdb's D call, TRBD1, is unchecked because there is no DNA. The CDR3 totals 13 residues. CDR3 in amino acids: CASSLSGLDTQYF.

The chain's CDR3 is CASSQTGGSETQYF. The chain carries TRBV3-1 and TRBJ2-5; the D call of TRBD1 rests on TCRdb alone, since no DNA is present to check it. Germline V CDR1 and CDR2: LGHDT, YNNKEL (reference sequence). The CDR3 extends over 14 amino acids.

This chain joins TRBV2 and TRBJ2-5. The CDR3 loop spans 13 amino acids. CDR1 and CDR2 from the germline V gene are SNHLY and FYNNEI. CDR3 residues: CASSDFETETQYF.

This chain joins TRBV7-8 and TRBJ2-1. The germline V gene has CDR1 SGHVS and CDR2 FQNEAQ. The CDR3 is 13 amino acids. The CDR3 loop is CASGAYGANEQFF. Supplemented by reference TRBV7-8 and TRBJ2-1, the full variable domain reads GAGVSQSPRYKVAKRGQDVALRCDPISGHVSLFWYQQALGQGPEFLTYFQNEAQLDKSGLPSDRFFAERPEGSVSTLKIQRTQQEDSAVYLCASGAYGANEQFFGPGTRLTVL.

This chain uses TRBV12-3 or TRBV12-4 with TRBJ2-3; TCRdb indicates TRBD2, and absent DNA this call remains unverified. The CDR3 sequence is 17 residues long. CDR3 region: CARRRVEGHSGKDTQYF.

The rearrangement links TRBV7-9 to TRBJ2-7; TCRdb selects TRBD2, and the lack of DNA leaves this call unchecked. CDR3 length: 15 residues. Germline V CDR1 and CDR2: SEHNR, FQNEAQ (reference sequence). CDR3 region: CASSLGRVTSNEQYF.

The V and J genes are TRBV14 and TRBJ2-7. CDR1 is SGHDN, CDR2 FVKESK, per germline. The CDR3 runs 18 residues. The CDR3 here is CASSQDTIVGTSGYEQYF.